The next 9 T cell receptor beta chains were all read from a single sample in a study of blood T cells in healthy people across ages. Using a J-beta primer mix together with a sample-barcoded 5' primer, a second PCR was run for about 7 to 12 cycles. Using its own MiXCR run on the 5' RACE reads, TCRdb lists one record per CDR3 protein. This sample yields hundreds of thousands of distinct CDR3 sequences, of which under 30% are seen a single time; 15% to 18% belongs to the top ten. Sequencing was done on a sample of blood. Receptors originate from a woman older than 75 in good health.

Comments on this clonotype: A read error may be the cause here, since a much bigger clone is one base away. The chain carries TRBV4-2 and TRBJ2-7; tentatively, D is TRBD2 (6 bases). Between the trimmed V and J ends, which lost 1 base and 0 bases, there was a span of 10 bases. Germline V lookup: CDR1 LGHNA, CDR2 YNFKEQ. The CDR3 totals 15 residues. In DNA, the CDR3 is TGTGCCAGCAGCCAAGCGGTGGGGGGCTCCTACGAGCAGTACTTC. Translated, it gives CASSQAVGGSYEQYF.

The chain joins TRBV12-3 or TRBV12-4 to TRBJ2-1; D may be TRBD2 (6 bases). V lost 3 bases to trimming and J lost 13 bases, with 16 bases between them. CDR3 length equals 13 residues. The chain's CDR3 is CASSFGARGTQFF. The CDR3 nucleotides read TGTGCCAGCAGTTTTGGGGCCCGGGGGACCCAGTTCTTC.

The CDR3 bases are TGTGCCAGCAGCTCAGGGGGCTCCGGGGAGCTGTTTTTT. This translates into CASSSGGSGELFF. The rearrangement joins TRBV13 to TRBJ2-2; 8 bases match TRBD1. The germline V gene encodes CDR1 PRHDT and CDR2 FYEKMQ (reference sequence). This CDR3 has 13 residues. J gave up 6 bases and V 4 bases, and 1 base lay outside the gene matches.

The V and J genes are TRBV20-1 and TRBJ2-7; D may correspond to TRBD1 or TRBD2 (5 bases each). The CDR3 is 12 amino acids. Trimming shortened V by 0 bases and J by 8 bases, and 11 bases separated the two germline ends. Germline CDR1 and CDR2: DFQATT and SNEGSKA (reference sequence). The CDR3 nucleotides are TGCAGTGCTAGAGATCGAGGGACCCAGCAGTACTTC. This translates into CSARDRGTQQYF.

This clonotype has more than one count but fewer than ten. The rearrangement uses TRBV4-1 and TRBJ1-5; D not resolved. The V end lost 0 bases, the J end lost 9 bases, and 15 bases lay between the germline ends. The CDR3 covers 15 residues. Germline V gene sequence: CDR1 MGHRA, CDR2 YSYEKL. As DNA, the CDR3 is TGCGCCAGCAGCCAAGAGGGTAGCCGAATTGGGCCCCAGCATTTT. It specifies CASSQEGSRIGPQHF.

This rearrangement joins TRBV6-1 to TRBJ1-2; no reliable D call. Germline V gene sequence: CDR1 MNHNS, CDR2 SASEGT. The V and J ends lost 0 bases and 8 bases respectively, with 13 bases between them. CDR3 size: 14 residues. The CDR3 bases are TGTGCCAGCAGTGAAGCTCCGCGAGGTGGGGGCTACACCTTC. It codes for CASSEAPRGGGYTF.

The sample holds many counts of this clonotype. The V gene is TRBV5-1, the J gene TRBJ2-3; D is perhaps TRBD2 (5 bases). Germline lookup yields CDR1 SGHRS and CDR2 YFSETQ. The CDR3 contains 14 residues. V was trimmed by 4 bases and J by 0 bases, leaving 9 bases between them. The CDR3 nucleotides read TGCGCCAGCAGCCGCCCGGGGAGCACAGATACGCAGTATTTT. Encoded protein: CASSRPGSTDTQYF.

The V call is TRBV11-1, the J call TRBJ1-1; 7 bases are shared with TRBD1. Germline V CDR1 and CDR2: SGHAT, FQDESV (reference sequence). The length of the CDR3 is 17 residues. V dropped 4 bases and J dropped 4; count of bases not matched to a gene: 15. In nucleotides, the CDR3 is TGTGCCAGCAGCTATCCACGACAGGGAGGCTTATGCACTGAAGCTTTCTTT. Translation: CASSYPRQGGLCTEAFF.

Worth noting for this clonotype: A much larger clone sits a single nucleotide away, making a read error possible. V gene TRBV4-3 combines with J gene TRBJ2-5, with D possibly TRBD2 on 6 matching bases. Between the trimmed V and J ends, which lost 3 bases and 11 bases, there was a span of 16 bases. This CDR3 has 13 amino acids. The V gene's germline CDR1 is LGHNA and CDR2 YSLEER. The CDR3 DNA sequence: TGCGCCAGCAGCCAGGCAGGGACTGCTGAGCAGTACTTC. Translation gives CASSQAGTAEQYF.